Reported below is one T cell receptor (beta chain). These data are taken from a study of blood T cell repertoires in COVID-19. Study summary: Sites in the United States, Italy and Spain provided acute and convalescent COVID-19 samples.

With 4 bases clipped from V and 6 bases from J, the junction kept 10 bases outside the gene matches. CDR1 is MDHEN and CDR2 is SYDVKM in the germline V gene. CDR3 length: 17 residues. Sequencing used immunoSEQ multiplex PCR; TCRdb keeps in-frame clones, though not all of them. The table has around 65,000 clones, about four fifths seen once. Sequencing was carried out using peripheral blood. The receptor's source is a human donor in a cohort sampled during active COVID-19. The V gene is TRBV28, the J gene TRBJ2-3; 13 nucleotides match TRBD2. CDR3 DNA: TGTGCCAGCAGTTCGTTGAGGACTAGCGGGAGACGGGATACGCAGTATTTT. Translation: CASSSLRTSGRRDTQYF. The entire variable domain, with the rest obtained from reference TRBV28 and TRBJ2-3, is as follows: DVKVTQSSRYLVKRTGEKVFLECVQDMDHENMFWYRQDPGLGLRLIYFSYDVKMKEKGDIPEGYSVSREKKERFSLILESASTNQTSMYLCASSSLRTSGRRDTQYFGPGTRLTVL.